Below, one TCR beta chain is given with its context. Data came from immunoSEQ multiplex PCR; TCRdb stores just in-frame clones and leaves some out. The top ten clones hold approximately 6.9% of a sample with about 160,000 clones, 70% to 90% of them seen once. The CDR3 has 18 residues. Trimming cost V 0 bases and J 5 bases; bases outside gene matches: 6. Germline CDR1 reads SGHDN; CDR2 reads FVKESK. This record belongs to a study of blood T cell repertoires in COVID-19. Study context: Acute and convalescent COVID-19 specimens originated in the United States, Italy and Spain. Sources were T cells, B-cell-depleted T cells, or PBMCs; the material itself was cDNA or gDNA.

Sequenced: peripheral blood. The chain couples TRBV14 to TRBJ1-6; 11 bases line up with TRBD1. This clonotype was obtained from an older man with COVID-19, enrolled during active disease. CDR3 DNA sequence: TGTGCCAGCAGCCAAGAAATTTGGACAGGGGGCAATAATTCACCCCTCCACTTT. This gives the protein CASSQEIWTGGNNSPLHF.